These T cell receptor beta chains were read from a single sample in a study of breast tumors, draining lymph nodes, adjacent tissues. TCRdb called the multiplex PCR reads again in MiXCR, with one record for every CDR3 protein. Among around 130,000 distinct CDR3 sequences listed, 20% to 25% were seen once. Sequenced material: axillary lymph node tissue. The receptors originated from a female donor with breast cancer. Some clones in this sample may be carry-over from other donors' samples. The CDR3 runs from the conserved cysteine through the conserved F or W. A D gene is named only where the DNA matches it firmly. Not every row has a clone size; where given, it reads once, few, many or a size class.

d_gene,abundance,v_gene,j_gene,CDR3nt,CDR3aa
NA,many,TRBV7-9,TRBJ1-2,TGTGCCAGCAGCTTAGCCAGGGGAGCCAATGGCTACACCTTC,CASSLARGANGYTF
NA,many,TRBV10-2,TRBJ2-1,TGCGCCAGCAGTGTTCGGTTTTTGAATGAGCAGTTCTTC,CASSVRFLNEQFF
TRBD1,many,TRBV10-2,TRBJ2-2,TGCGCCAGCACGGGACAGGGCGGCACCGGGGAGCTGTTTTTT,CASTGQGGTGELFF
NA,many,TRBV4-1,TRBJ2-1,TGCGCCAGCAGCCAGGCTTTGAGCGAAACCTACAATGAGCAGTTCTTC,CASSQALSETYNEQFF
TRBD1,NA,TRBV5-5,TRBJ1-1,TGTGCCAGCAGGGGACAGGGGGCGGTCACTGAAGCTTTCTTT,CASRGQGAVTEAFF
TRBD1,many,TRBV6-6,TRBJ2-7,TGTGCCAGCAGTAGGACAGGGTTCGAGCAGTACTTC,CASSRTGFEQYF
TRBD2,few,TRBV3-1,TRBJ2-1,TGTGCCAGCAGTTTAGCGGGCACCGTAAGCTCCTACAATGAGCAGTTCTTC,CASSLAGTVSSYNEQFF
NA,many,TRBV30,TRBJ1-2,TGTGCCTGTACTGCGGGTGGCTACACCTTC,CACTAGGYTF
NA,many,TRBV19,TRBJ2-3,TGTGCCAGTAGTGGAGGGGGATGGGAGCCCCTCACAGATACGCAGTATTTT,CASSGGGWEPLTDTQYF
TRBD1,many,TRBV6-6,TRBJ1-6,TGTGCCAGCAGACGAACAGGGGGCGAAAATTCACCCCTCCACTTT,CASRRTGGENSPLHF
TRBD2,many,TRBV9,TRBJ2-1,TGTGCCAGCAGCGTAGCTAGCGGGAGGGCAAGGATCGATGAGCAGTTCTTC,CASSVASGRARIDEQFF
TRBD1,many,TRBV4-2,TRBJ2-7,TGTGCCAGCAGCCAAGGCCCTGGACAGGGCTACGAGCAGTACTTC,CASSQGPGQGYEQYF
NA,many,TRBV18,TRBJ2-7,TGTGCCAGCTCACAGGCGGGAGGACAGGGGCAGTACTTC,CASSQAGGQGQYF
TRBD2,many,TRBV7-3,TRBJ2-3,TGTGCCAGCAGCTTAGGGACTACCCACACAGATACGCAGTATTTT,CASSLGTTHTDTQYF
NA,many,TRBV5-1,TRBJ2-3,TGTGCCAGCAGCTCCGGGACTAGCACAGATACGCAGTATTTT,CASSSGTSTDTQYF
NA,many,TRBV24-1,TRBJ1-2,TGTGCCACCAGTGATCCCGGGACACCAAACTATGGCTACACCTTC,CATSDPGTPNYGYTF
NA,NA,TRBV6-5,TRBJ1-5,TGTGCCAGCAGCCCCCGGGGTACCGCCTTTAGCAATCAGCCCCAGCATTTT,CASSPRGTAFSNQPQHF
NA,many,TRBV20-1,TRBJ2-7,TGCAGTGCGAGAGCCCCCGGACCTACCTACGAGCAGTACTTC,CSARAPGPTYEQYF
NA,many,TRBV6-1,TRBJ1-2,TGTGCCAGCAGTGAGGGCTACTATGGCTACACCTTC,CASSEGYYGYTF
NA,many,TRBV28,TRBJ1-6,TGTGCCAGCAGGACCGGGGGGGGTTCACCCCTCCACTTT,CASRTGGGSPLHF
TRBD2,many,TRBV24-1,TRBJ2-3,TGTGCCACCAGTGATTTGCGACTAGCGGGCACAGATACGCAGTATTTT,CATSDLRLAGTDTQYF
NA,many,TRBV30,TRBJ1-3,TGTGCCTGGAGGTCCGGGGATGCTGGAAACACCATATATTTT,CAWRSGDAGNTIYF
NA,many,TRBV28,TRBJ2-2,TGTGCCAGCAGGGGGTTAGGACGGTCGAGGGGGGAGCTGTTTTTT,CASRGLGRSRGELFF
TRBD2,many,TRBV5-1,TRBJ2-1,TGCGCCAGCAGCACCGGGACTAGCGGGAGGGCGATGGATGAGCAGTTCTTC,CASSTGTSGRAMDEQFF
NA,many,TRBV7-9,TRBJ2-2,TGTGCCAGCAGCAACGACTACACCGGGGAGCTGTTTTTT,CASSNDYTGELFF
TRBD1,many,TRBV2,TRBJ2-7,TGTGCCAGCAGCAAAGGGACAGGGGGATTCACCTACGAGCAGTACTTC,CASSKGTGGFTYEQYF
TRBD1,many,TRBV11-3,TRBJ2-7,TGTGCCAGCAGCCTAGACAGGGTTAGCGAGCAGTACTTC,CASSLDRVSEQYF
NA,many,TRBV6-6,TRBJ1-4,TGTGCCAGCAGTTCCAGGTTCAGTGAAAAACTGTTTTTT,CASSSRFSEKLFF
NA,many,TRBV4-1,TRBJ2-3,TGCGCCAGCAGCCCGGGACTGCTCGGAGATACGCAGTATTTT,CASSPGLLGDTQYF
NA,many,TRBV29-1,TRBJ1-2,TGCAGTGCTAGGGACAACTATGGCTACACCTTC,CSARDNYGYTF
NA,many,TRBV3-1,TRBJ2-7,TGTGCCAGCAGCCAATTTTCCGAGCAGTACTTC,CASSQFSEQYF
TRBD1,many,TRBV29-1,TRBJ1-2,TGCAGCGTTGAAGTGACAGGGGCCTATGGCTACACCTTC,CSVEVTGAYGYTF
TRBD1,many,TRBV27,TRBJ1-6,TGTGCCAGCCGACCGGGACAGGGGCATTCACCCCTCCACTTT,CASRPGQGHSPLHF
TRBD1,many,TRBV2,TRBJ2-7,TGTGCCAGCAGTGAAGCGGGGACAGGCGAGCAGTACTTC,CASSEAGTGEQYF
NA,many,TRBV7-9,TRBJ2-1,TGTGCCAGCAGCTCTCTGAGCGACAAAACACCCTTATACAATGAGCAGTTCTTC,CASSSLSDKTPLYNEQFF
TRBD2,many,TRBV29-1,TRBJ2-7,TGCAGCGTTGAAGATAGGGTAGCGGGCACCTACGAGCAGTACTTC,CSVEDRVAGTYEQYF
NA,many,TRBV20-1,TRBJ1-2,TGCAGTGCTAGAGACTTCCCTCGGAACTATGGCTACACCTTC,CSARDFPRNYGYTF
TRBD2,NA,TRBV7-8,TRBJ2-7,TGTGCCAGCAGCTTAGCCAAGCTGGGACTAGCGGGAGCGGTCGAGCAGTACTTC,CASSLAKLGLAGAVEQYF
TRBD2,many,TRBV30,TRBJ2-1,TGTGCCTGGAGGAGCGGGAGCGACTACAATGAGCAGTTCTTC,CAWRSGSDYNEQFF
NA,many,TRBV6-6,TRBJ1-2,TGTGCCAGCAGAGGACGGGGACGGGACTATGGCTACACCTTC,CASRGRGRDYGYTF
NA,NA,TRBV15,TRBJ1-1,TGTGCCACCAGCAGAGATTTCGGGACACAAAGAGCTTTCTTT,CATSRDFGTQRAFF
NA,few,TRBV6-5,TRBJ2-6,TGTGCCAGCAGTACAGGAATTGCTGGGGCCAACGTCCTGACTTTC,CASSTGIAGANVLTF
TRBD2,many,TRBV7-8,TRBJ2-5,TGTGCCAGCAGCTTCCTAGTTGCGGGAGGAAACCAAGAGACCCAGTACTTC,CASSFLVAGGNQETQYF
NA,many,TRBV11-2,TRBJ2-3,TGTGCCAGCAGCCCTAGGGGGTTTGGCACAGATACGCAGTATTTT,CASSPRGFGTDTQYF
NA,few,TRBV27,TRBJ2-1,TGTGCCAGCAGTTTATCGTTTGAGAGGATGCAGTTCTTC,CASSLSFERMQFF
NA,many,TRBV20-1,TRBJ1-6,TGCAGTGCTAGAGATTTTCAGGGCAATTCACCCCTCCACTTT,CSARDFQGNSPLHF
TRBD1,few,TRBV6-5,TRBJ1-2,TGTGCCAGCAGACCAGGGGGCTCTGGGTATGGCTACACCTTC,CASRPGGSGYGYTF
TRBD2,many,TRBV2,TRBJ2-7,TGTGCCAGCAGGTTGGGTCTAGCGGGCTACTTCTCCTACGAGCAGTACTTC,CASRLGLAGYFSYEQYF
TRBD1,many,TRBV2,TRBJ2-3,TGTGCCAGCAGGACAGGGTACACAGATACGCAGTATTTT,CASRTGYTDTQYF